Detailed here is one T cell receptor beta chain. Its antigen remains unidentified. TCRdb analysed the 5' RACE reads with MiXCR anew, one entry per CDR3 protein. Of more than 95,000 distinct CDR3 sequences listed, about 8.2% were seen once; the top ten hold roughly 43%. The sample is drawn from a study of T cells after yellow fever vaccination. Study-wide points: Most primary-vaccination clones reappeared after the booster (about 95% CD4, 75% to 90% CD8). Few clonotypes appeared in both CD4 and CD8 compartments.

The CDR3 covers 16 residues. Per the germline V gene, CDR1 is SGHRS and CDR2 is YFSETQ. V was pared by 6 bases and J by 0 bases, with 16 bases between. The sequence was collected from a man aged 18-30 years who received the YFV17D yellow fever vaccine. This chain uses TRBV5-1 with TRBJ2-1; D gene uncertain. Sequenced here: CD8+ T cells sorted from PBMCs, sampled on the day of the yellow fever booster vaccination. The CDR3 region is CASTSAGRSSYNEQFF. CDR3 sequence (DNA): TGCGCCAGCACTTCTGCCGGCCGGAGCTCCTACAATGAGCAGTTCTTC.